This TCR beta chain was documented in a study of cytomegalovirus exposure and HLA in healthy donors. Study overall: Later analysis reported that the 95 to 150 validation repertoires shared the platform of the roughly 670 first-cohort repertoires.

Method: immunoSEQ multiplex PCR; TCRdb's copy keeps in-frame clones and lacks some. The sample has 250,000 to 300,000 clones, 90% seen once; the top ten hold 0.35% to 0.4%. Broader study findings: As was reported, the classifier diagnosed cytomegalovirus status with high specificity and sensitivity. Rarity held for most TCR sequences, but there were some public TCRs that occurred in many donors. Cytomegalovirus-associated TCR beta chains were listed, numbering roughly 150.

As to this clone: Its antigen remains unidentified.

V dropped 3 bases and J dropped 3; count of bases not matched to a gene: 1. Germline V CDR1 and CDR2: SGHTA, FQGNSA. The CDR3 spans 14 residues. The clonotype originates from a woman aged 18-29 years in good health and CMV-seronegative. This chain connects TRBV7-2 to TRBJ2-5; 10 bases fit TRBD2. Sequencing input: PBMCs. The CDR3 coding sequence is TGTGCCAGCAGCTTCCTAGCGGGGGAAGAGACCCAGTACTTC. This gives the protein CASSFLAGEETQYF.